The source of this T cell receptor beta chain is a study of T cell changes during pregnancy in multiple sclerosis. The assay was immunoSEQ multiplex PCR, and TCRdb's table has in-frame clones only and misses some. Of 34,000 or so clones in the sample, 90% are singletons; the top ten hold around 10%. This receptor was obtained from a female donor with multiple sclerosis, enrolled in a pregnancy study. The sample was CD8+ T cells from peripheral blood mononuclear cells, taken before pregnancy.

CDR3 DNA: TGCGCCAGCAGCCCGGACAGGCCCAATGAGCAGTTCTTC. Translating it yields CASSPDRPNEQFF. J is TRBJ2-1 and V is TRBV5-1; 7 bases are shared with TRBD1. Trimming at V came to 4 bases and at J to 6 bases, leaving 4 bases not matched to a gene. The CDR3 covers 13 residues. CDR1 and CDR2 (germline): SGHRS, YFSETQ. The full variable domain, in which reference TRBV5-1 and TRBJ2-1 provide the parts outside the CDR3, is KAGVTQTPRYLIKTRGQQVTLSCSPISGHRSVSWYQQTPGQGLQFLFEYFSETQRNKGNFPGRFSGRQFSNSRSEMNVSTLELGDSALYLCASSPDRPNEQFFGPGTRLTVL.